The 19 T cell receptor beta chains presented below share a single source sample, sequenced in a study of blood T cell repertoires in COVID-19. Here immunoSEQ multiplex PCR was the method, and the copy in TCRdb shows in-frame clones only, minus some. The sample contains more than 150,000 clones, 81% of which appear only once. The sequencing input was peripheral blood. The receptors originated from an elderly woman with COVID-19, enrolled during active disease.

The gene calls are TRBV6-5 and TRBJ1-4; 9 positions match TRBD1. Trimming took 6 bases from V and 7 from J; bases not matched to a gene: 6. The CDR3 has 14 amino acids. CDR1 and CDR2 from the germline V gene are MNHEY and SVGAGI. CDR3 loop: CASRRQGGGEKLFF. DNA for the CDR3: TGTGCCAGCAGAAGACAGGGGGGAGGTGAAAAACTGTTTTTT.

The chain recombines TRBV6-1 with TRBJ1-6; D unclear. The CDR3 length is 12 residues. The V end lost 5 bases, the J end lost 6 bases, and 5 bases lay between the germline ends. CDR1 is MNHNS and CDR2 is SASEGT in the germline V gene. CDR3 nucleotides: TGTGCCAGCAGTAGCTCTAATTCACCCCTCCACTTT. Its protein product is CASSSSNSPLHF.

The genes are TRBV7-3 and TRBJ2-3; 10 nucleotides match TRBD2. The CDR3 totals 14 residues. Germline CDR1 SGHTA, CDR2 FQGTGA. V gave up 5 bases and J gave up 3 bases; unmatched junction bases: 2. CDR3 nucleotide sequence: TGTGCCAGCAGCCGGGGACTAGCGACAGATACGCAGTATTTT. Translated, it gives CASSRGLATDTQYF. The complete variable domain, with remaining parts taken from reference TRBV7-3 and TRBJ2-3, reads GAGVSQTPSNKVTEKGKYVELRCDPISGHTALYWYRQSLGQGPEFLIYFQGTGAADDSGLPNDRFFAVRPEGSVSTLKIQRTERGDSAVYLCASSRGLATDTQYFGPGTRLTVL.

The chain recombines TRBV6-5 with TRBJ2-2, with D tentatively TRBD2 (5 bases). The CDR3 covers 11 residues. CDR1 is MNHEY and CDR2 is SVGAGI in the germline V gene. Trimming cost V 9 bases and J 9 bases, with 11 bases left between them. CDR3 protein: CASSEGRELFF. In nucleotides, the CDR3 is TGTGCCAGTTCCGAGGGAAGGGAGCTGTTTTTT.

The V call is TRBV4-3, the J call TRBJ1-2; no clear D gene. The CDR3 has 19 amino acids. The germline V gene has CDR1 LGHNA and CDR2 YSLEER. V lost 0 bases to trimming and J lost 6 bases, with 26 bases between them. The CDR3 is CASSQDFPIGLEKADGYTF. Here the CDR3 DNA reads TGCGCCAGCAGCCAAGATTTTCCGATCGGATTGGAGAAGGCGGATGGCTACACCTTC.

The chain couples TRBV4-2 to TRBJ2-5, with 13 bases fitting TRBD2. V trimming: 11 bases; J trimming: 1 base; junction bases outside the gene matches: 16. The CDR3 is 18 residues long. Germline V gene lookup returns CDR1 LGHNA and CDR2 YNFKEQ. CDR3 loop: CAAIILPGLAGSQETQYF. CDR3 DNA sequence: TGTGCCGCCATTATATTACCGGGACTAGCGGGGTCCCAAGAGACCCAGTACTTC.

The chain joins TRBV9 to TRBJ1-2; D is perhaps TRBD1 (6 bases). The V and J ends lost 0 bases and 4 bases respectively, with 7 bases between them. Germline values: CDR1 SGDLS, CDR2 YYNGEE. CDR3 size: 13 residues. The CDR3 nucleotides are TGTGCCAGCAGCGTAGGAGGGGGCTATGGCTACACCTTC. Encoded protein: CASSVGGGYGYTF.

The chain uses TRBV9 and TRBJ2-2, with TRBD2 identical over 8 bases. Trimming took 3 bases from V and 5 from J; bases not matched to a gene: 18. Per germline, CDR1 SGDLS and CDR2 YYNGEE. The CDR3 length is 19 residues. The CDR3 is CASSDLGALAGGLTGELFF. The DNA of the CDR3 is TGTGCCAGCAGCGACCTAGGGGCTTTGGCGGGGGGATTAACCGGGGAGCTGTTTTTT.

The chain joins TRBV5-1 to TRBJ2-1; possibly TRBD2 for D (6 bases). This CDR3 contains 16 residues. Germline V gene sequence: CDR1 SGHRS, CDR2 YFSETQ. The ends were cut back, 0 bases at V and 0 bases at J, with 10 bases in the middle. CDR3 nucleotides: TGCGCCAGCAGCTTGGGGGTCGGGAGCTCCTACAATGAGCAGTTCTTC. Protein: CASSLGVGSSYNEQFF. The full variable domain, in which reference TRBV5-1 and TRBJ2-1 provide the parts outside the CDR3, is KAGVTQTPRYLIKTRGQQVTLSCSPISGHRSVSWYQQTPGQGLQFLFEYFSETQRNKGNFPGRFSGRQFSNSRSEMNVSTLELGDSALYLCASSLGVGSSYNEQFFGPGTRLTVL.

J is TRBJ1-1 and V is TRBV6-1; 8 bases agree with TRBD1. The CDR3 spans 15 residues. Trimming at V came to 5 bases and at J to 3 bases, leaving 8 bases not matched to a gene. Germline values: CDR1 MNHNS, CDR2 SASEGT. The CDR3 coding sequence is TGTGCCAGCAGTTTCCAGGGGGCGGAGGACACTGAAGCTTTCTTT. Protein sequence: CASSFQGAEDTEAFF.

The chain combines TRBV29-1 with TRBJ1-1; a possible D gene is TRBD1 (6 bases). CDR3 length: 13 amino acids. Trimming pared 7 bases from V and 0 bases from J, leaving 12 bases between. The germline V gene encodes CDR1 SQVTM and CDR2 ANQGSEA. CDR3 in amino acids: CSGWDTLNTEAFF. CDR3 DNA: TGCAGCGGGTGGGACACGTTGAACACTGAAGCTTTCTTT. The full variable domain, in which reference TRBV29-1 and TRBJ1-1 provide the parts outside the CDR3, is SAVISQKPSRDICQRGTSLTIQCQVDSQVTMMFWYRQQPGQSLTLIATANQGSEATYESGFVIDKFPISRPNLTFSTLTVSNMSPEDSSIYLCSGWDTLNTEAFFGQGTRLTVV.

The chain carries TRBV12-3 or TRBV12-4 and TRBJ2-7; D uncertain. The CDR3 consists of 11 residues. V dropped 5 bases and J dropped 7 bases, with 9 bases sitting between them. CDR3 residues: CASSLSTEQYF. Written as DNA, the CDR3 is TGTGCCAGCAGTCTGAGCACTGAGCAGTACTTC.

A single count supports this clone. The chain uses TRBV19 and TRBJ1-5; 9 positions agree with TRBD1. From germline, CDR1 is LNHDA and CDR2 SQIVND (reference sequence). J gave up 7 bases and V 10 bases, and 14 bases lay outside the gene matches. The CDR3 runs to 15 residues. The CDR3 nucleotides are TGTGCCAACGAATCCGGGACAGGGAGCCGGCAGCCCCAGCATTTT. It codes for CANESGTGSRQPQHF.

The chain is built from TRBV5-1 and TRBJ1-1; D call uncertain. The CDR3 is 14 amino acids. Germline lookup yields CDR1 SGHRS and CDR2 YFSETQ. V was shortened by 0 bases and J by 7 bases, with 13 bases between the two germline ends. As DNA, the CDR3 is TGCGCCAGCAGCTTGGAGGTTATCTCTAGTGAAGCTTTCTTT. This codes for CASSLEVISSEAFF.

This chain joins TRBV4-1 and TRBJ1-2; unclear D gene. Trimming stripped 1 base from V and 4 bases from J, with 4 bases between. Germline CDR1 is MGHRA and CDR2 is YSYEKL. This CDR3 comprises 12 residues. The CDR3: CASSQGAYGYTF. CDR3 bases: TGCGCCAGCAGCCAAGGGGCCTATGGCTACACCTTC.

Note on this clone: The junction departs from germline at one end; a sequencing error may be responsible. This chain links TRBV7-3 with TRBJ2-1; 9 nucleotides align to TRBD2. CDR3 length: 15 residues. CDR1 is SGHTA, CDR2 FQGTGA, per germline. The chain's CDR3 is CASSLSGGPHNEQFF. CDR3 coding DNA: TGTGCCAGCAGTTTAAGCGGGGGGCCCCACAATGAGCAGTTCTTC. Full variable domain (missing parts from reference TRBV7-3 and TRBJ2-1): GAGVSQTPSNKVTEKGKYVELRCDPISGHTALYWYRQSLGQGPEFLIYFQGTGAADDSGLPNDRFFAVRPEGSVSTLKIQRTERGDSAVYLCASSLSGGPHNEQFFGPGTRLTVL.

The chain recombines TRBV24-1 with TRBJ2-7; the match to TRBD1 covers 7 bases. The CDR3 is 13 amino acids. J was trimmed by 1 base and V by 6 bases; bases with no gene match: 2. Germline V CDR1 and CDR2: KGHDR, SFDVKD. Here the CDR3 reads CATSRTGSYEQYF. CDR3 sequence (DNA): TGTGCCACCAGTCGGACAGGTTCCTACGAGCAGTACTTC.

The CDR3 DNA follows: TGTGCCATCAGTGAGTCCAAGGGGTTTGGGGCCAACGTCCTGACTTTC. Translating gives CAISESKGFGANVLTF. The chain carries TRBV10-3 and TRBJ2-6, with a weak D call TRBD1 (5 bases). V lost 0 bases and J 3 bases, leaving 9 bases between the germline ends. This CDR3 has 16 residues. Germline values: CDR1 ENHRY, CDR2 SYGVKD.

V gene TRBV5-4 combines with J gene TRBJ1-2; D is undetermined. Germline CDR1 reads SGHNT; CDR2 reads YYREEE (reference sequence). With 4 bases removed from V and 7 bases from J, the gap between germline ends came to 17 bases. The CDR3 is made up of 14 amino acids. The CDR3 DNA reads TGTGCCAGCAGCCGAAACACAGCTTCTCGTGGCTACACCTTC. Amino acids: CASSRNTASRGYTF.